Listed below are T cell receptor beta chains from one sample, sequenced in a study of cytomegalovirus exposure and HLA in healthy donors. The data were produced by immunoSEQ multiplex PCR, yet TCRdb's version contains in-frame clones alone and is incomplete. The sample lists tens of thousands of clones, 70% to 85% occurring once. Specimen: PBMCs. These receptors were taken from a woman between 50 and 59 years old in good health and CMV-seropositive. Each CDR3 is given with its conserved first and last residue. A D gene is named only where the DNA matches it firmly. For some rows the clone size is stated as once, few or many, or as a class when expanded; others skip it.

d_gene | abundance | j_gene | v_gene | CDR3aa | CDR3nt
. | . | TRBJ2-1 | TRBV9 | CASSVGHGPPRGNEQFF | TGTGCCAGCAGCGTAGGCCATGGGCCCCCGAGGGGGAATGAGCAGTTCTTC
. | . | TRBJ1-5 | TRBV19 | CASSLGGRGREQPQHF | TGTGCCAGTAGTCTGGGTGGCAGGGGTCGTGAACAGCCCCAGCATTTT
TRBD1 | once | TRBJ1-2 | TRBV6-1 | CASARDRGAGYTF | TGTGCCAGCGCCCGAGACAGGGGCGCTGGCTACACCTTC
TRBD2 | . | TRBJ2-2 | TRBV19 | CASSFSSGTGELFF | TGTGCCAGTAGTTTTTCTAGCGGCACCGGGGAGCTGTTTTTT
. | . | TRBJ1-2 | TRBV5-1 | CASSLEAGASYGYTF | TGCGCCAGCAGCTTGGAGGCAGGGGCCAGCTATGGCTACACCTTC
TRBD2 | . | TRBJ2-2 | TRBV4-3 | CASSLGLAGAGTGELFF | TGCGCCAGCAGCCTCGGACTAGCGGGAGCTGGCACCGGGGAGCTGTTTTTT
. | . | TRBJ1-2 | TRBV9 | CASSGIHSRRANYGYTF | TGTGCCAGCAGCGGGATACATAGCAGACGAGCTAACTATGGCTACACCTTC
. | few | TRBJ2-5 | TRBV9 | CASSVSSTGETQYF | TGTGCCAGCAGCGTATCTTCTACGGGGGAGACCCAGTACTTC
TRBD2 | once | TRBJ2-1 | TRBV7-2 | CASSASGLAYNEQFF | TGTGCCAGCAGCGCGTCGGGACTAGCTTACAATGAGCAGTTCTTC
. | once | TRBJ1-2 | TRBV27 | CASLTGLGYTF | TGTGCCAGCCTTACAGGGTTAGGCTACACCTTC
TRBD2 | . | TRBJ2-5 | TRBV9 | CASAGGGQETQYF | TGTGCCAGCGCGGGGGGGGGACAAGAGACCCAGTACTTC
. | . | TRBJ1-1 | TRBV11-3 | CASSFQAHSEAFF | TGTGCCAGCAGCTTCCAGGCGCACTCTGAAGCTTTCTTT
TRBD1 | few | TRBJ1-2 | TRBV6-5 | CASQGGRYGYTF | TGTGCCAGTCAAGGGGGCAGGTATGGCTACACCTTC
. | . | TRBJ1-2 | TRBV5-1 | CASSLGQLYGYTF | TGCGCCAGCAGCTTGGGACAGTTATATGGCTACACCTTC
. | . | TRBJ1-2 | TRBV7-3 | CASGVDSNYGYTF | TGTGCCAGCGGGGTAGACAGCAACTATGGCTACACCTTC
TRBD1 | . | TRBJ1-1 | TRBV7-8 | CASSSWTGLNTEAFF | TGTGCCAGCAGCTCCTGGACAGGACTGAACACTGAAGCTTTCTTT
TRBD2 | . | TRBJ2-1 | TRBV19 | CASSIDSGGELASYNEQFF | TGTGCCAGTAGTATAGATAGCGGGGGGGAACTTGCCTCCTACAATGAGCAGTTCTTC
TRBD1 | . | TRBJ1-3 | TRBV27 | CASSLRVPTGGFSGNTIYF | TGTGCCAGCAGTTTGAGGGTACCGACAGGGGGTTTCTCTGGAAACACCATATATTTT
TRBD2 | . | TRBJ2-5 | TRBV4-2 | CASSQGSGGAGETQYF | TGTGCCAGCAGCCAAGGTTCGGGGGGGGCCGGTGAGACCCAGTACTTC
TRBD1 | . | TRBJ1-2 | TRBV2 | CASRGGQGEFGYTF | TGTGCCAGCAGGGGGGGACAGGGGGAATTTGGCTACACCTTC
TRBD2 | . | TRBJ2-1 | TRBV7-2 | CASSSRLAGGNEQFF | TGTGCCAGCAGCTCCAGACTAGCGGGGGGCAATGAGCAGTTCTTC
. | . | TRBJ2-5 | TRBV7-9 | CASSLQETQYF | TGTGCCAGCAGCTTGCAGGAGACCCAGTACTTC
TRBD2 | . | TRBJ2-1 | TRBV11-1 | CASRHTSGRGNEQFF | TGTGCCAGCAGGCATACTAGCGGGAGAGGGAATGAGCAGTTCTTC
TRBD1 | . | TRBJ1-6 | TRBV6-6 | CASTGGGTGGLTLHF | TGTGCCAGCACTGGGGGCGGGACAGGGGGCTTAACCCTCCACTTT
. | . | TRBJ2-3 | TRBV7-9 | CASSWKGFGTDTQYF | TGTGCCAGCAGCTGGAAGGGGTTTGGCACAGATACGCAGTATTTT
TRBD1 | . | TRBJ1-2 | TRBV29-1 | CSVSVVRGPDGYTF | TGCAGCGTTAGCGTTGTCAGGGGGCCGGATGGCTACACCTTC
TRBD1 | . | TRBJ1-2 | TRBV7-2 | CASSPRTGNSYYGYTF | TGTGCCAGCAGCCCACGGACAGGGAATAGTTACTATGGCTACACCTTC
. | . | TRBJ1-1 | TRBV5-1 | CASSHSWGDLNTEAFF | TGCGCCAGCAGCCACTCTTGGGGGGATTTAAACACTGAAGCTTTCTTT
TRBD1 | . | TRBJ2-5 | TRBV19 | CASSPRQGRETQYF | TGTGCCAGTAGTCCCAGACAGGGGCGAGAGACCCAGTACTTC
. | . | TRBJ2-5 | TRBV23-1 | CASSNPSSRAVETQYF | TGCGCCAGCAGTAACCCTTCGTCGAGGGCTGTAGAGACCCAGTACTTC
TRBD1 | . | TRBJ2-5 | TRBV11-1 | CASSLARTGETQYF | TGTGCCAGCAGCTTAGCCCGGACAGGGGAGACCCAGTACTTC
TRBD1 | . | TRBJ1-3 | TRBV4-1 | CASSQAGQGVGNTIYF | TGCGCCAGCAGCCAAGCCGGACAGGGTGTGGGAAACACCATATATTTT
TRBD2 | once | TRBJ2-3 | TRBV18 | CASSPLAGLTDTQYF | TGTGCCAGCTCACCATTAGCGGGTCTCACAGATACGCAGTATTTT
TRBD2 | . | TRBJ2-3 | TRBV9 | CASSGNALAGGPTDTQYF | TGTGCCAGCAGCGGTAATGCACTAGCGGGGGGCCCCACAGATACGCAGTATTTT
. | . | TRBJ1-1 | TRBV28 | CAVQGPSSEAFF | TGTGCCGTGCAGGGTCCCTCAAGTGAAGCTTTCTTT
. | . | TRBJ1-4 | TRBV7-9 | CASSWRATSFEKLFF | TGTGCCAGCAGCTGGAGGGCCACCTCGTTTGAAAAACTGTTTTTT
. | . | TRBJ2-6 | TRBV7-2 | CASSAGHSGANVLTF | TGTGCCAGCAGCGCCGGACACTCTGGGGCCAACGTCCTGACTTTC
. | . | TRBJ1-2 | TRBV21-1 | CASSKGFCETGGHSGYTF | TGTGCCAGCAGCAAAGGGTTTTGTGAGACAGGGGGGCACTCTGGCTACACCTTC
TRBD1 | . | TRBJ2-7 | TRBV5-4 | CASSPRQGWDEQYF | TGTGCCAGCAGCCCAAGACAGGGTTGGGACGAGCAGTACTTC
. | . | TRBJ2-5 | TRBV1 | CTSSQFEETQYF | TGCACCAGCAGCCAGTTTGAGGAGACCCAGTACTTC
. | . | TRBJ2-2 | TRBV19 | CASSMTGKDPGELFF | TGTGCCAGTAGTATGACAGGAAAGGATCCCGGGGAGCTGTTTTTT
. | . | TRBJ1-2 | TRBV27 | CASSPRVGGQGYTF | TGTGCCAGCAGTCCGCGGGTGGGGGGTCAAGGCTACACCTTC
TRBD2 | . | TRBJ2-1 | TRBV6-6 | CASSLLAAAYNEQFF | TGTGCCAGCAGTCTACTAGCGGCGGCATACAATGAGCAGTTCTTC
TRBD1 | few | TRBJ2-2 | TRBV2 | CASSAQGGTGELFF | TGTGCCAGCAGCGCACAGGGGGGTACCGGGGAGCTGTTTTTT
. | once | TRBJ2-1 | TRBV6-1 | CASSFSPLSHNEQFF | TGTGCCAGCAGTTTTAGCCCGCTAAGTCACAATGAGCAGTTCTTC
TRBD2 | . | TRBJ2-5 | TRBV19 | CASSIRGDQETQYF | TGTGCCAGTAGTATTCGGGGGGACCAAGAGACCCAGTACTTC
. | . | TRBJ1-6 | TRBV6-6 | CASTQGNNSPLHF | TGTGCCAGTACGCAGGGGAATAATTCACCCCTCCACTTT
TRBD2 | . | TRBJ2-7 | TRBV27 | CASSFGRAGSSYEQYF | TGTGCCAGCAGTTTTGGCCGAGCGGGGAGCTCCTACGAGCAGTACTTC
TRBD2 | once | TRBJ2-3 | TRBV5-6 | CASILLGRVLTDTQYF | TGTGCCAGCATCCTTTTGGGGAGGGTGTTAACAGATACGCAGTATTTT
. | . | TRBJ2-6 | TRBV9 | CASSYLDTGANVLTF | TGTGCCAGCAGCTATTTAGACACTGGGGCCAACGTCCTGACTTTC
TRBD1 | . | TRBJ1-1 | TRBV6-5 | CASSRQGGTEAFF | TGTGCCAGCAGCCGACAGGGAGGCACTGAAGCTTTCTTT
. | . | TRBJ1-5 | TRBV19 | CASSRVIDNQPQHF | TGTGCCAGCAGCAGGGTTATAGACAATCAGCCCCAGCATTTT
TRBD1 | . | TRBJ2-1 | TRBV6-5 | CASSLSGQGSEQFF | TGTGCCAGCAGTTTGTCGGGACAGGGGTCTGAGCAGTTCTTC
TRBD2 | . | TRBJ2-2 | TRBV9 | CATSGSSGRPGELFF | TGTGCCACCTCAGGCTCTAGCGGGAGGCCCGGGGAGCTGTTTTTT
TRBD1 | . | TRBJ2-7 | TRBV18 | CASSFWTGSSYEQYF | TGTGCCAGCTCATTCTGGACAGGCTCGTCCTACGAGCAGTACTTC
. | . | TRBJ2-1 | TRBV2 | CASTLGGTYNEQFF | TGTGCCAGCACCCTGGGAGGAACGTACAATGAGCAGTTCTTC